Presented here are 27 T cell receptor beta chains from one specimen sequenced in a study of siplizumab effects on memory and regulatory T cells. Profiled with immunoSEQ multiplex PCR; TCRdb holds only in-frame clones, not every one. The sample records approximately 100,000 clones, around 94% being singletons. Sequenced material: non-Treg CD4+ T cells sorted from blood. The receptors come from a human donor in good health.

In DNA, the CDR3 is TGTGCCAGCAGCTTAGTGAGGGGAGCTGAAGCTTTCTTT. It translates to CASSLVRGAEAFF. The chain employs TRBV11-2 and TRBJ1-1; D is perhaps TRBD1 (5 bases). Germline V gene lookup returns CDR1 SGHAT and CDR2 FQNNGV. V was shortened by 1 base and J by 6 bases, with 9 bases between the two germline ends. The CDR3 spans 13 residues.

This chain joins TRBV27 and TRBJ2-7; D unresolved. This CDR3 spans 17 amino acids. CDR1 MNHEY and CDR2 SMNVEV come from the germline V gene (reference sequence). V lost 0 bases, J lost 3 bases, and 18 bases lay in between. The CDR3: CASSLSGFRARYYEQYF. The DNA of the CDR3 is TGTGCCAGCAGTTTATCGGGGTTTCGCGCCAGGTACTACGAGCAGTACTTC.

The CDR3 DNA reads as TGTGCCAGCAGCTTTAGACAGGCTGGGGCCAACGTCCTGACTTTC. This codes for CASSFRQAGANVLTF. The V and J genes are TRBV5-5 and TRBJ2-6; D perhaps matches TRBD1 (6 bases). This CDR3 contains 15 residues. Germline V gene data show CDR1 as SGHKS and CDR2 as YYEKEE (reference sequence). Trimming shortened V by 2 bases and J by 2 bases, and 8 bases separated the two germline ends.

The chain employs TRBV30 and TRBJ1-2, with D possibly matching TRBD1 (6 bases). Germline CDR1 GTSNPN, CDR2 SVGIG (reference sequence). Between the trimmed V and J ends, which lost 0 bases and 8 bases, there was a span of 19 bases. The CDR3 is 15 residues long. CDR3 sequence reads: CAWSVGGAGMGGYTF. In DNA, the CDR3 is TGTGCCTGGAGTGTCGGGGGGGCAGGGATGGGCGGCTACACCTTC.

The chain joins TRBV2 to TRBJ2-3, with no clear D. There are 14 residues in the CDR3. V was pared by 6 bases and J by 4 bases, with 14 bases between. Germline V gene data show CDR1 as SNHLY and CDR2 as FYNNEI. CDR3 residues: CASSTWSGADTQYF. In DNA form, the CDR3 reads TGTGCCAGCAGCACATGGAGTGGCGCAGATACGCAGTATTTT. The whole variable domain, filled in from reference TRBV2 and TRBJ2-3, reads EPEVTQTPSHQVTQMGQEVILRCVPISNHLYFYWYRQILGQKVEFLVSFYNNEISEKSEIFDDQFSVERPDGSNFTLKIRSTKLEDSAMYFCASSTWSGADTQYFGPGTRLTVL.

The rearrangement links TRBV6-6 to TRBJ1-2; D is perhaps TRBD1 (6 bases). The V end was cut by 7 bases, the J end by 6 bases, with 18 bases between. CDR1 is MNHNY, CDR2 SVGAGI, per germline (reference sequence). The CDR3 length is 14 residues. The CDR3 is CASNPDRALHGYTF. CDR3 coding DNA: TGTGCCAGCAATCCGGACAGAGCCCTACATGGCTACACCTTC.

The chain has TRBV7-8 and TRBJ2-7; D unclear. Germline CDR1 reads SGHVS; CDR2 reads FQNEAQ. This CDR3 region has 14 residues. V lost 1 base, J lost 2 bases, and 9 bases lay in between. CDR3 DNA: TGTGCCAGCAGCTTAGTCGCAGGCACCTACGAGCAGTACTTC. It encodes CASSLVAGTYEQYF.

The V and J genes are TRBV19 and TRBJ2-3, with D perhaps TRBD1 or TRBD2 (5 bases each). CDR1 LNHDA and CDR2 SQIVND come from the germline V gene (reference sequence). Trimming cost V 3 bases and J 0 bases, with 10 bases left between them. This CDR3 region has 15 residues. As DNA, the CDR3 is TGTGCCAGTAGTATCTGGGGACCTAGCACAGATACGCAGTATTTT. Amino acid sequence: CASSIWGPSTDTQYF. Full variable domain (outside the CDR3, taken from reference TRBV19 and TRBJ2-3): DGGITQSPKYLFRKEGQNVTLSCEQNLNHDAMYWYRQDPGQGLRLIYYSQIVNDFQKGDIAEGYSVSREKKESFPLTVTSAQKNPTAFYLCASSIWGPSTDTQYFGPGTRLTVL.

The CDR3 here is CASSLRQGQGYTF. The CDR3 DNA reads as TGTGCCAGCAGTTTGCGACAGGGACAGGGCTACACCTTC. The J gene is TRBJ1-2, the V gene TRBV28; TRBD1 matches at 7 bases. This CDR3 spans 13 amino acids. Germline trimming cut 3 bases from V and 8 bases from J; bases unmatched to any gene: 6. Germline CDR1 and CDR2: MDHEN and SYDVKM.

J is TRBJ1-3 and V is TRBV28; possibly TRBD1 for D (6 bases). Germline lookup yields CDR1 MDHEN and CDR2 SYDVKM. CDR3 length: 15 residues. Trimming stripped 6 bases from V and 2 bases from J, with 14 bases between. CDR3 DNA: TGTGCCAGCAGCCAAACATGGGGGCCTGGAAACACCATATATTTT. Its protein product is CASSQTWGPGNTIYF.

The J gene is TRBJ1-1, the V gene TRBV28; D gene unclear. Germline V lookup: CDR1 MDHEN, CDR2 SYDVKM. The CDR3 runs to 14 residues. Trimming pared 3 bases from V and 1 base from J, leaving 9 bases between. The CDR3 is CASSFLQRNTEAFF. CDR3 in DNA: TGTGCCAGCAGTTTCCTACAGAGGAACACTGAAGCTTTCTTT. Filled out from reference TRBV28 and TRBJ1-1, the complete variable domain reads DVKVTQSSRYLVKRTGEKVFLECVQDMDHENMFWYRQDPGLGLRLIYFSYDVKMKEKGDIPEGYSVSREKKERFSLILESASTNQTSMYLCASSFLQRNTEAFFGQGTRLTVV.

The chain carries TRBV5-4 and TRBJ2-2; D is possibly TRBD1 (6 bases). In germline, CDR1 is SGHNT, CDR2 YYREEE (reference sequence). Trimming shortened V by 4 bases and J by 4 bases, and 17 bases separated the two germline ends. This CDR3 contains 16 residues. The chain's CDR3 is CASSLWRRGGTGELFF. DNA of the CDR3: TGTGCCAGCAGCCTATGGCGCCGAGGGGGCACCGGGGAGCTGTTTTTT.

This chain joins TRBV5-8 and TRBJ1-1; D unclear. V was cut by 1 base and J by 1 base, with 17 bases left in between. Germline V lookup: CDR1 SGHTS, CDR2 YDEGEE. The CDR3 spans 17 residues. CDR3 amino acids: CASSLSRKRTENTEAFF. For the CDR3, the DNA is TGTGCCAGCAGCTTGAGTCGAAAAAGGACCGAGAACACTGAAGCTTTCTTT. Variable domain in full (rest from reference TRBV5-8 and TRBJ1-1): EAGVTQSPTHLIKTRGQQATLRCSPISGHTSVYWYQQALGLGLQFLLWYDEGEERNRGNFPPRFSGRQFPNYSSELNVNALELEDSALYLCASSLSRKRTENTEAFFGQGTRLTVV.

The chain is built from TRBV5-6 and TRBJ1-3; D unresolved. V was pared by 4 bases and J by 6 bases, with 11 bases between. The CDR3 loop spans 13 amino acids. CDR1 is SGHDT, CDR2 YYEEEE, per germline. CDR3 in amino acids: CASSETNLNTIYF. CDR3 coding DNA: TGTGCCAGCAGCGAAACGAATTTAAACACCATATATTTT.

This clone came up a few times. The genes are TRBV4-1 and TRBJ1-1, with D perhaps matching TRBD1 (6 bases). The CDR3 has 14 residues. CDR1 and CDR2 (germline): MGHRA, YSYEKL. V was pared by 6 bases and J by 1 base, with 12 bases between. The CDR3 protein is CASRGTGQNTEAFF. The CDR3 bases are TGCGCCAGCAGGGGGACGGGACAGAACACTGAAGCTTTCTTT.

CDR3 residues: CASSANPDKGQFF. CDR3 DNA sequence: TGTGCCAGCAGTGCCAATCCGGACAAAGGGCAGTTCTTC. V gene TRBV6-1 combines with J gene TRBJ2-1; D is perhaps TRBD1 (5 bases). Germline assignment: CDR1 MNHNS and CDR2 SASEGT. The CDR3 contains 13 residues. V lost 4 bases, J lost 12 bases, and 16 bases lay in between.

The chain is built from TRBV10-3 and TRBJ1-1, with TRBD1 identical over 8 bases. There are 14 residues in the CDR3. Germline loops: CDR1 ENHRY, CDR2 SYGVKD. V lost 3 bases, J lost 7 bases, and 7 bases stayed unmatched. In nucleotides, the CDR3 is TGTGCCATCAGTGACCAGGGACAGGTCGGTGAAGCTTTCTTT. Protein product: CAISDQGQVGEAFF.

The J gene is TRBJ1-5, the V gene TRBV19, with D hard to call. Germline V gene lookup returns CDR1 LNHDA and CDR2 SQIVND (reference sequence). V was clipped by 3 bases and J by 2 bases, with 14 bases between them. The CDR3 is 16 residues long. The CDR3 reads CASSIVAGGGNQPQHF. The CDR3 DNA follows: TGTGCCAGTAGTATTGTGGCAGGTGGGGGCAATCAGCCCCAGCATTTT.

This chain joins TRBV5-4 and TRBJ2-3; TRBD2 aligns across 10 bases. This CDR3 spans 15 amino acids. V dropped 0 bases and J dropped 4; count of bases not matched to a gene: 2. Germline V gene data show CDR1 as SGHNT and CDR2 as YYREEE (reference sequence). The CDR3 DNA is TGTGCCAGCAGCTTGGGCAGCGGGAGGGCAGATACGCAGTATTTT. This encodes CASSLGSGRADTQYF.

This chain joins TRBV28 and TRBJ2-7, with D uncertain. The length of the CDR3 is 14 residues. Germline CDR1 MDHEN, CDR2 SYDVKM. Trimming removed 7 bases at V and 0 bases at J, with 13 bases between. CDR3 region: CASTGRQSSYEQYF. The CDR3 DNA is TGTGCCAGCACTGGCCGCCAGAGCTCCTACGAGCAGTACTTC.

This chain joins TRBV5-1 and TRBJ2-1, with D uncertain. This CDR3 has 12 residues. Germline CDR1 is SGHRS and CDR2 is YFSETQ. The V gene lost 1 base and the J gene lost 5 bases, with 4 bases spanning the gap. The CDR3 loop reads CASSLNNNEQFF. CDR3 in DNA: TGCGCCAGCAGCTTGAATAACAATGAGCAGTTCTTC.

This clone was counted once. The chain combines TRBV9 with TRBJ2-7; perhaps TRBD2 as D (5 bases). From germline, CDR1 is SGDLS and CDR2 YYNGEE. Trimming took off 2 bases at V and 3 bases at J, with 12 bases between the two ends. CDR3 length: 14 amino acids. The CDR3 protein is CASSVGLLNYEQYF. Written as DNA, the CDR3 is TGTGCCAGCAGCGTTGGACTGCTAAACTACGAGCAGTACTTC. The whole variable domain, remainder taken from reference TRBV9 and TRBJ2-7, is DSGVTQTPKHLITATGQRVTLRCSPRSGDLSVYWYQQSLDQGLQFLIQYYNGEERAKGNILERFSAQQFPDLHSELNLSSLELGDSALYFCASSVGLLNYEQYFGPGTRLTVT.

The chain recombines TRBV15 with TRBJ1-2; D is perhaps TRBD1 (6 bases). The V gene lost 1 base and the J gene lost 4 bases, with 13 bases spanning the gap. The CDR3 is 15 residues long. Germline V gene data show CDR1 as LNHNV and CDR2 as YYDKDF (reference sequence). The CDR3 is CATSRVAGGGYGYTF. In nucleotides, the CDR3 is TGTGCCACCAGCAGAGTGGCAGGAGGGGGCTATGGCTACACCTTC. Using reference TRBV15 and TRBJ1-2 for the parts outside the CDR3, the full variable domain is DAMVIQNPRYQVTQFGKPVTLSCSQTLNHNVMYWYQQKSSQAPKLLFHYYDKDFNNEADTPDNFQSRRPNTSFCFLDIRSPGLGDTAMYLCATSRVAGGGYGYTFGSGTRLTVV.

V is TRBV5-6 and J is TRBJ2-3; the D is unclear. The ends were cut back, 0 bases at V and 3 bases at J, with 5 bases in the middle. CDR1 is SGHDT and CDR2 is YYEEEE in the germline V gene. This CDR3 contains 13 residues. CDR3 sequence (DNA): TGTGCCAGCAGCTTGGGTCGGACAGATACGCAGTATTTT. Translating it yields CASSLGRTDTQYF.

The chain joins TRBV28 to TRBJ2-7; D call uncertain. V was trimmed by 5 bases and J by 5 bases, leaving 10 bases between them. Germline V lookup: CDR1 MDHEN, CDR2 SYDVKM. CDR3 length: 12 amino acids. The CDR3 nucleotides are TGTGCCAGCAGTCTAACCTGGAACGAGCAGTACTTC. This codes for CASSLTWNEQYF.

The V gene is TRBV6-5, the J gene TRBJ2-3, with D perhaps matching TRBD1 (8 bases). Per the germline V gene, CDR1 is MNHEY and CDR2 is SVGAGI. The CDR3 consists of 15 residues. The V gene lost 7 bases and the J gene lost 1 base, with 15 bases spanning the gap. In DNA, the CDR3 is TGTGCCAGCACCAGGGGGCTAGCGGGCACAGATACGCAGTATTTT. This gives the protein CASTRGLAGTDTQYF.

This clone occurred once. The CDR3 region is CASSPTGTSGAYEQYF. For the CDR3, the DNA is TGTGCCAGCAGTCCTACCGGGACTAGCGGGGCCTACGAGCAGTACTTC. The rearrangement uses TRBV5-4 and TRBJ2-7; TRBD2 aligns across 13 bases. CDR3 length: 16 residues. Trimming removed 5 bases from V and 2 bases from J; junction bases left unmatched: 7. Germline values: CDR1 SGHNT, CDR2 YYREEE (reference sequence). Combining the CDR3 with reference TRBV5-4 and TRBJ2-7 gives the whole variable domain ETGVTQSPTHLIKTRGQQVTLRCSSQSGHNTVSWYQQALGQGPQFIFQYYREEENGRGNFPPRFSGLQFPNYSSELNVNALELDDSALYLCASSPTGTSGAYEQYFGPGTRLTVT.